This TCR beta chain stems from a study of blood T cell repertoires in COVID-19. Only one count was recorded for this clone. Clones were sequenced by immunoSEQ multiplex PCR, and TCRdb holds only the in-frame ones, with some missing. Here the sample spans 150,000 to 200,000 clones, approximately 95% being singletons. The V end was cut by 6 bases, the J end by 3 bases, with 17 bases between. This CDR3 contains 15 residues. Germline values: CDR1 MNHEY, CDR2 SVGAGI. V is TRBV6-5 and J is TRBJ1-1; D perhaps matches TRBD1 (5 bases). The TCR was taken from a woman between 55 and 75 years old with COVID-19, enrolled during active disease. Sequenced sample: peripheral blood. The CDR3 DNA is TGTGCCAGCAGAGATGGCAGGGCTAGGCACACTGAAGCTTTCTTT. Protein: CASRDGRARHTEAFF.